The entry below gives a single T cell receptor beta chain sequence along with its context. No antigen is known for it. It has no much larger one-base neighbor in the sample; base qualities were not kept. These data originate in a study of OX40 agonist ivuxolimab in advanced cancers. For the wider study: Ivuxolimab, which targeted the costimulatory receptor OX40 (CD134), was an agonistic, fully human IgG2 monoclonal antibody. Intravenous ivuxolimab was administered to patients every 2 weeks at six dose levels: 0.01, 0.1, 0.3, 1.5, 3 and 10 mg/kg. Of the 50 to 55 patients in dose escalation, about 20 had hepatocellular carcinoma, about 15 had melanoma, 9 had renal cell carcinoma and 9 had head and neck cancer. In the dose-escalation cohort, 82.7% of patients were male, and the mean age was around 60 years, with a range of roughly 23 to 85. Patients were allowed to have had prior anti-PD-1, anti-PD-L1 or anti-CTLA-4 therapy, and approximately 39% of the dose-escalation patients had been treated with checkpoint inhibitors. Partial responses were achieved by three dose-escalation patients, of whom one had hepatocellular carcinoma and two had cutaneous melanoma. The purpose of peripheral TCRbeta sequencing was to test whether ivuxolimab changed TCR sequence diversity and led to clonal T-cell expansion. The paper reports the monotherapy dose-escalation portion (N ≈ 52 patients) of the phase I ivuxolimab trial.

Patients with autoimmune disease history or receiving systemic immunosuppression were excluded from the trial. Peripheral blood for TCR sequencing was collected from all dose cohorts at baseline, on cycle 4 day 1, and on cycle 7 day 1. The samples were drawn from a first-in-human, open-label, multicenter phase I dose-escalation trial of ivuxolimab. Adults with locally advanced or metastatic head and neck squamous cell, hepatocellular, melanoma or renal cell carcinoma were enrolled in the trial. Before TCR sequencing, CD4+ T cells and CD8+ T cells from peripheral blood were sorted into separate populations. From the cysteine through the phenylalanine, the CDR3 covers 13 amino acids. The only DNA kept is the CDR3, 39 bases in frame from the first base. The CDR1 and CDR2 encoded by the germline V gene are MNHNS and SASEGT. Germline trimming amounts to 8 bases on V and 4 bases on J, with 5 as the count of junction bases outside the gene matches.

Genomic DNA was extracted from sorted cells for sequencing of the TCRbeta CDR3 region. The immunoSEQ Assay was used to sequence the TCRbeta CDR3 regions. In its TCRdb copy, this immuneACCESS table keeps in-frame sequences only and misses some clones. Where compared with another copy, unresolved V genes explain less than half of these, and the others have no known cause. The sample includes tens of thousands of clones, with 65% to 90% observed a single time. The top ten clones comprise less than 30% of the sample. Overall study outcomes, separate from this receptor: Low levels of normalized T-cell clonal expansion were also seen in some nonresponding patients. At doses of 0.1 to 3.0 mg/kg, clonal expansion of both CD4+ and CD8+ T cells in blood was seen between baseline and week 6. In the 0.1-3.0 mg/kg groups, partial responders had among the lowest normalized peripheral clonal expansion, particularly in CD8+ T cells. On average, CD8+ T cells showed more expanded clones than CD4+ T cells after ivuxolimab. Antigen specificity was not determined for the clonally expanded peripheral T cells.

Sequencing was performed on CD4+ or CD8+ T cells sorted from blood, taken in a trial of the OX40 agonist ivuxolimab. The chain links TRBV6-1 with TRBJ2-1; 7 junctional bases match TRBD2. The origin of this receptor is an adult with an advanced solid tumor such as melanoma, head and neck, liver or kidney cancer. The sequenced DNA is TGTGCCAGCCGGTCTAGCGGTTACAATGAGCAGTTCTTC. Translated, it reads CASRSSGYNEQFF.